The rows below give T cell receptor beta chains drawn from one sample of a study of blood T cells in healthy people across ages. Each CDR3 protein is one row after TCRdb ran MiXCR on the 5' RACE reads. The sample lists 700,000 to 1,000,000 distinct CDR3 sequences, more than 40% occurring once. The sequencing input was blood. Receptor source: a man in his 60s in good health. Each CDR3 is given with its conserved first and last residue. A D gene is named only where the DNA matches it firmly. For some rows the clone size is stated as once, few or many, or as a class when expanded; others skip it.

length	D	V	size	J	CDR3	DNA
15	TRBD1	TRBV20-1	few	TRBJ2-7	CSARDRKTGGYEQYF	TGCAGTGCTAGAGATCGAAAGACAGGGGGGTACGAGCAGTACTTC
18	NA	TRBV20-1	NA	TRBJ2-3	CSASTPFSLGLYTDTQYF	TGCAGTGCTAGTACGCCGTTTTCTTTGGGGCTATACACAGATACGCAGTATTTT
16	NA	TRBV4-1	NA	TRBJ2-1	CASSQDLTTVYNEQFF	TGCGCCAGCAGCCAAGATCTAACGACTGTCTACAATGAGCAGTTCTTC
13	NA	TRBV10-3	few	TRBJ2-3	CAIRWTDTDTQYF	TGTGCCATCAGATGGACAGATACAGATACGCAGTATTTT
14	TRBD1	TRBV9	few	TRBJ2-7	CASSVVAGGAEQYF	TGTGCCAGCAGCGTAGTGGCAGGGGGCGCCGAGCAGTACTTC
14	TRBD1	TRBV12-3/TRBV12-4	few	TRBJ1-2	CASSPQGVGFGYTF	TGTGCCAGCAGCCCCCAGGGGGTCGGGTTTGGCTACACCTTC
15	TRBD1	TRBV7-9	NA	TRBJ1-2	CASSTLGQGNYGYTF	TGTGCCAGCAGCACCCTCGGACAGGGTAACTATGGCTACACCTTC
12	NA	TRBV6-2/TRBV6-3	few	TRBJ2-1	CASSYAAGDQFF	TGTGCCAGCAGTTACGCGGCCGGGGATCAGTTCTTC
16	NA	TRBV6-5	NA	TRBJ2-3	CASLPALAYGTDTQYF	TGTGCCAGCCTCCCCGCGTTAGCGTACGGCACAGATACGCAGTATTTT
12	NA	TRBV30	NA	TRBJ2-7	CAWSVGTYEQYF	TGTGCCTGGAGTGTAGGTACCTACGAGCAGTACTTC
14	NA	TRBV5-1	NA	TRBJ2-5	CASRIQGGRETQYF	TGCGCCAGCAGAATTCAGGGGGGGAGAGAGACCCAGTACTTC
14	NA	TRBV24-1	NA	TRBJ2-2	CATRDRTNTGELFF	TGTGCCACCAGAGACAGGACGAACACCGGGGAGCTGTTTTTT
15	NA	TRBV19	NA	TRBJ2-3	CASSIRDSTTDTQYF	TGTGCCAGTAGTATACGAGACAGTACCACAGATACGCAGTATTTT
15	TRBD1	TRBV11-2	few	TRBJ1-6	CASSSRTGLFSPLHF	TGTGCCAGCAGCTCGCGGACAGGGCTTTTTTCACCCCTCCACTTT
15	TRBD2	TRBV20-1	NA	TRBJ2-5	CSAHVAGEYQETQYF	TGCAGTGCCCACGTGGCGGGGGAGTACCAAGAGACCCAGTACTTC
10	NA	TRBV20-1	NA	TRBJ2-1	CSATGDKQFF	TGCAGTGCTACCGGGGATAAGCAGTTCTTC
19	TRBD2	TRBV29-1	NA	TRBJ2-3	CSVEVRGVMLGGATDTQYF	TGCAGCGTTGAAGTGCGGGGGGTTATGCTCGGGGGTGCCACAGATACGCAGTATTTT
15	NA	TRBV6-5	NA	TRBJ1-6	CASTGARSYNSPLHF	TGTGCCAGCACAGGGGCGCGGTCCTATAATTCACCCCTCCACTTT
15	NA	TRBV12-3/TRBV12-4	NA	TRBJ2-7	CASMKNGASNYEQYF	TGTGCCAGCATGAAAAACGGGGCCAGCAACTACGAGCAGTACTTC
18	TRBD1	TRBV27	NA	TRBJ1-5	CASSLLQGARDGNQPQHF	TGTGCCAGCAGTCTACTACAGGGGGCGCGGGACGGCAATCAGCCCCAGCATTTT
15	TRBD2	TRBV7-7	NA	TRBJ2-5	CASSLAASGVETQYF	TGTGCTAGCAGCTTAGCGGCTAGCGGGGTAGAGACCCAGTACTTC
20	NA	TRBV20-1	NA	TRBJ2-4	CSARGSDRRGPHIAKNIQYF	TGCAGTGCTAGGGGGAGCGACAGGAGGGGACCCCATATAGCCAAAAACATTCAGTACTTC
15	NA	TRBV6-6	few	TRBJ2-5	CASSFPTGSGETQYF	TGTGCCAGCAGTTTTCCTACAGGGTCGGGAGAGACCCAGTACTTC
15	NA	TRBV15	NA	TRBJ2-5	CATSRAPGDYGGQYF	TGTGCCACCAGCAGAGCGCCAGGGGACTACGGAGGCCAGTACTTC
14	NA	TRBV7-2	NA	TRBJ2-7	CACSVDGAYNEQYF	TGTGCCTGCAGCGTAGACGGCGCCTACAATGAGCAGTACTTC
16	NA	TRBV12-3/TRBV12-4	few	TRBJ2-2	CASSRQGGAGRGELFF	TGTGCCAGCAGTCGACAAGGTGGTGCGGGCCGGGGGGAGCTGTTTTTT
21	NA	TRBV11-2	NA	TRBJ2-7	CASSPIVAPGRITKGAYEQYF	TGTGCCAGCAGCCCTATAGTGGCTCCGGGACGGATAACCAAGGGAGCCTACGAGCAGTACTTC
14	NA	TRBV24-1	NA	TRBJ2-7	CATSEGHHGYEQYF	TGTGCCACCAGTGAGGGACATCATGGGTACGAGCAGTACTTC
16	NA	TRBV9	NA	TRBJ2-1	CASSVATWTEGNEQFF	TGTGCCAGCAGCGTAGCTACCTGGACGGAGGGCAATGAGCAGTTCTTC
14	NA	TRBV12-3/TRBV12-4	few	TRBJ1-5	CASRPDRAGQPQHF	TGTGCCAGCAGGCCCGACAGAGCGGGTCAGCCCCAGCATTTT
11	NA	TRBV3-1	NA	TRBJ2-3	CASSQARAQYF	TGTGCCAGCAGCCAAGCCCGAGCGCAGTATTTT
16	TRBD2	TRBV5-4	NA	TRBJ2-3	CASSFKASGSTDTQYF	TGTGCCAGCAGCTTTAAAGCTAGCGGGAGCACAGATACGCAGTATTTT
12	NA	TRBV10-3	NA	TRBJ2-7	CATQGANGEQYF	TGTGCCACCCAAGGGGCAAACGGCGAGCAGTACTTC
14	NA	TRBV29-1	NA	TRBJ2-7	CSVEFAGGPYEQYF	TGCAGCGTTGAGTTCGCCGGGGGACCCTACGAGCAGTACTTC
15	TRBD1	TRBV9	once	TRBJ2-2	CASSVATGGPGELFF	TGTGCCAGCAGCGTAGCAACAGGGGGCCCCGGGGAGCTGTTTTTT
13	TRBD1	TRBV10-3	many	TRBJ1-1	CAVRQGPNTEAFF	TGTGCCGTCAGACAGGGACCGAACACTGAAGCTTTCTTT
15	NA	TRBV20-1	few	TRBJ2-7	CSARDGAGVDNEQYF	TGCAGTGCTAGAGATGGAGCAGGGGTCGACAATGAGCAGTACTTC
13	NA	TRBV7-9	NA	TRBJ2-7	CASSLTREYEQYF	TGTGCCAGCAGCTTAACCAGGGAGTACGAGCAGTACTTC
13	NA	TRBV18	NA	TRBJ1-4	CASSPPNNEKLFF	TGTGCCAGCTCACCACCGAATAATGAAAAACTGTTTTTT
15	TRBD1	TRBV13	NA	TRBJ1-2	CASSAGTGGNYGYTF	TGTGCCAGCAGTGCCGGGACAGGGGGCAACTATGGCTACACCTTC
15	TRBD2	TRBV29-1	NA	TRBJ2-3	CSVVRRGGGMYTQYF	TGCAGCGTTGTCCGGCGGGGGGGCGGCATGTATACGCAGTATTTT